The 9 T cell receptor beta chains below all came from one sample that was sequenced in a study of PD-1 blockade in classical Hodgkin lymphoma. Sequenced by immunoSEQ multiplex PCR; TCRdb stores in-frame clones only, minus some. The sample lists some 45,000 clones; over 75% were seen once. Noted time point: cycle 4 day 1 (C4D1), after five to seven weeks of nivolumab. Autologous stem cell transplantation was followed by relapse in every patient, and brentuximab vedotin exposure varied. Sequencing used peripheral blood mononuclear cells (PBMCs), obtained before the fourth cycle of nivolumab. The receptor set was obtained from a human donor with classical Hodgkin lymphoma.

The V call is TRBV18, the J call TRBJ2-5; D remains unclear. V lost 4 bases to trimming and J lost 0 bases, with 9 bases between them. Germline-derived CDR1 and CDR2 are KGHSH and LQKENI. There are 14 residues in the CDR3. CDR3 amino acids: CASSLGRNQETQYF. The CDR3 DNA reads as TGTGCCAGCTCACTTGGACGGAACCAAGAGACCCAGTACTTC.

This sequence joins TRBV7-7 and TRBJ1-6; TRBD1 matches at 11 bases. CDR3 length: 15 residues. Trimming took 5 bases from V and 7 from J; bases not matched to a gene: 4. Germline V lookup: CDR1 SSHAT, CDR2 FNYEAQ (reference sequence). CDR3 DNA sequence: TGTGCCAGCAGCCAAGGGACAGGGGGGAATTCACCCCTCCACTTT. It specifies CASSQGTGGNSPLHF.

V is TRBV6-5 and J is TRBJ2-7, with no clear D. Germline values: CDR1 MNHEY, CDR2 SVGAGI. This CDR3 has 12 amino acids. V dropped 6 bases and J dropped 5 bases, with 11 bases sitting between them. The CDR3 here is CASSRNADEQYF. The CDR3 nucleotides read TGTGCCAGCAGCCGTAACGCAGACGAGCAGTACTTC.

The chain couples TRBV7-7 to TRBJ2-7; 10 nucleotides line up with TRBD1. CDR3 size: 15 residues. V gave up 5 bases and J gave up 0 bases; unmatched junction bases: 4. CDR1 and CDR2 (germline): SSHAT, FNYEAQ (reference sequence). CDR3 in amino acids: CASSRGQGSSYEQYF. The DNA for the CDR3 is TGTGCCAGCAGCCGGGGACAGGGGAGCTCCTACGAGCAGTACTTC. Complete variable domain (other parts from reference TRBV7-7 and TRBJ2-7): GAGVSQSPRYKVTKRGQDVTLRCDPISSHATLYWYQQALGQGPEFLTYFNYEAQPDKSGLPSDRFSAERPEGSISTLTIQRTEQRDSAMYRCASSRGQGSSYEQYFGPGTRLTVT.

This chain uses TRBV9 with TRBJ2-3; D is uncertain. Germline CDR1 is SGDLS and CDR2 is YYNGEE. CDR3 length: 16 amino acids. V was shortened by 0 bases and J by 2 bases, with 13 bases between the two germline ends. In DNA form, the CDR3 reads TGTGCCAGCAGCGTAGGGAGTGAGACGGTCACAGATACGCAGTATTTT. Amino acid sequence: CASSVGSETVTDTQYF.

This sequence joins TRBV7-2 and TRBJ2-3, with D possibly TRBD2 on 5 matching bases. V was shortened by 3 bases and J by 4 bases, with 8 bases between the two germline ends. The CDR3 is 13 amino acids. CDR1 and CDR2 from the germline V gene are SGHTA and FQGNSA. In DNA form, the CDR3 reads TGTGCCAGCAGCTTTAGCGCCTCAGATACGCAGTATTTT. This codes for CASSFSASDTQYF.

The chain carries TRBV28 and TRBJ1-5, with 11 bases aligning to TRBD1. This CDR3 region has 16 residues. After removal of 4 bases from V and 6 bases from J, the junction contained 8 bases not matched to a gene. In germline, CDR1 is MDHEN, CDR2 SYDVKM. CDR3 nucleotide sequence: TGTGCCAGCAGTTCCGGAGGGACAGGGGGGAGTCAGCCCCAGCATTTT. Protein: CASSSGGTGGSQPQHF.

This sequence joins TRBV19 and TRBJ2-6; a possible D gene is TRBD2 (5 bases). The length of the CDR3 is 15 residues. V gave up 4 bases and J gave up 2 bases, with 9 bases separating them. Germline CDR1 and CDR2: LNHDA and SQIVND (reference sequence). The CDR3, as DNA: TGTGCCAGTAGTACTGACGGGGCTGGGGCCAACGTCCTGACTTTC. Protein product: CASSTDGAGANVLTF.

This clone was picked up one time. DNA for the CDR3: TGTGCCAGCTCGCCGACAGGGGTGGGCGATACGCAGTATTTT. It is translated as CASSPTGVGDTQYF. This chain connects TRBV18 to TRBJ2-3; 8 bases fit TRBD1. J lost 6 bases, V lost 6 bases, and 8 bases had no gene match. Germline assignment: CDR1 KGHSH and CDR2 LQKENI. This CDR3 spans 14 amino acids.